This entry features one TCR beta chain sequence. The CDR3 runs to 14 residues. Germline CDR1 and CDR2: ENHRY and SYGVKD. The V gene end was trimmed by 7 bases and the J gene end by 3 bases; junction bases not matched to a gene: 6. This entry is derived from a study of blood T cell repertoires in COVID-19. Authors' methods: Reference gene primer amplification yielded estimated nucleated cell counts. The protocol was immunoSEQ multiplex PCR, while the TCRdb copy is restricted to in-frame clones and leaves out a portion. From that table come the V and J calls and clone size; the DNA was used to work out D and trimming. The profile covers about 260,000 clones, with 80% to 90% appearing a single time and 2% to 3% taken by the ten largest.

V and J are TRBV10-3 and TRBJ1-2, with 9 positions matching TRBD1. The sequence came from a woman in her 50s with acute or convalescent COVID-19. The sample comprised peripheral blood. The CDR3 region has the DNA TGTGCCATCACCCCCGGGGACAGGGACTATGGCTACACCTTC. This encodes CAITPGDRDYGYTF.